Listed below are T cell receptor beta chains from one sample, sequenced in a study of T cell responses to AZD1222 COVID-19 vaccine. Generated by immunoSEQ multiplex PCR, the TCRdb table keeps only in-frame clones and is missing some. The repertoire consists of roughly 140,000 clones, with approximately 90% occurring once and the leading ten covering about 1.7%. Sequences were derived from peripheral blood, sampled on day 0 of AZD1222 vaccination. These receptors were obtained from an adult in good health. CDR3s include the opening cysteine and the closing phenylalanine or tryptophan. A D gene is named only where the DNA matches it firmly. Clone size appears in some rows only: once, few, many, or a class for an expanded clone.

cdr3_nt | cdr3_aa | j_call | v_call | clone_size | d_call
TGTGCCAGCAGTTTATGGGGGGACAGCTACGAGCAGTACTTC | CASSLWGDSYEQYF | TRBJ2-7 | TRBV28 | . | TRBD1
TGTGCCAGCAGCTTAGTTCAGGCGAACACCGGGGAGCTGTTTTTT | CASSLVQANTGELFF | TRBJ2-2 | TRBV13 | once | .
TGTGCCAGCAGTCCACGGGCCCTTAATAGGGAGCCCCAGCATTTT | CASSPRALNREPQHF | TRBJ1-5 | TRBV27 | . | .
TGTGCCAGCAGCTTCGGGGCAGCCAACTATGGCTACACCTTC | CASSFGAANYGYTF | TRBJ1-2 | TRBV5-6 | . | .
TGTGCCAGCAGCTTGCAGGCGTACAATGAGCAGTTCTTC | CASSLQAYNEQFF | TRBJ2-1 | TRBV11-2 | . | .
TGTGCCAGCAGCGTAGTGCCACAGGGGGCGGACGTGAATGAGCAGTTCTTC | CASSVVPQGADVNEQFF | TRBJ2-1 | TRBV9 | . | TRBD1
TGTGCCAGCACCTCTGAAGCGGGATTCTACAATGAGCAGTTCTTC | CASTSEAGFYNEQFF | TRBJ2-1 | TRBV27 | . | TRBD2
TGTGCCAGCAAGATGACTAGCGGATACACCGGGGAGCTGTTTTTT | CASKMTSGYTGELFF | TRBJ2-2 | TRBV6-4 | . | TRBD2
TGTGCCAGCAGTGAAGCGAGGGTACCAACTAATGAAAAACTGTTTTTT | CASSEARVPTNEKLFF | TRBJ1-4 | TRBV2 | . | .
TGTGCCAGCAGCCAATTAGAGACCCAGTACTTC | CASSQLETQYF | TRBJ2-5 | TRBV3-1/TRBV3-2 | . | .
TGTGCCAGCAGCCCGGGACAGGGGAACTACGAGCAGTACTTC | CASSPGQGNYEQYF | TRBJ2-7 | TRBV9 | . | TRBD1
TGTGCCAGCAGGGTTGGGGGGAAAGGCCTCTACGAGCAGTACTTC | CASRVGGKGLYEQYF | TRBJ2-7 | TRBV5-4 | . | .
TGTGCCAGCACACGCCGGGACAGGGGACAAGGCTACACCTTC | CASTRRDRGQGYTF | TRBJ1-2 | TRBV28 | . | TRBD1
TGTGCCAGTAGTAACTCAGGGGGCCTGGACGAGCAGTACTTC | CASSNSGGLDEQYF | TRBJ2-7 | TRBV19 | few | TRBD1
TGTGCCTGGAGCCCGGGGCAGAATTATGAAAAACTGTTTTTT | CAWSPGQNYEKLFF | TRBJ1-4 | TRBV30 | . | .
TGTGCCAGCAGCGGACTAGCGGGAGAGGGCAACATTCAGTACTTC | CASSGLAGEGNIQYF | TRBJ2-4 | TRBV6-4 | . | TRBD2
TGTGCCAGCAGCTCAAGACCAAACCTCGCCGACGAGCAGTACTTC | CASSSRPNLADEQYF | TRBJ2-7 | TRBV11-2 | . | .
TGTGCCAGCAGACCACAGAGGACTGAAGCTTTCTTT | CASRPQRTEAFF | TRBJ1-1 | TRBV28 | . | .
TGTGCCAGCAGTCGGGCCGGAGAGACCCAGTACTTC | CASSRAGETQYF | TRBJ2-5 | TRBV6-2/TRBV6-3 | . | .
TGCGCCAGCAGCTTGGAGGCTCCACAGGGCACAGATACGCAGTATTTT | CASSLEAPQGTDTQYF | TRBJ2-3 | TRBV5-1 | . | .
TGTGCCAGCAGCTTGTCCGGAGAGGCAGGGCGGTTACCCCTCCACTTT | CASSLSGEAGRLPLHF | TRBJ1-6 | TRBV5-4 | once | .
TGTGCCAGCAAAACAGGAAACACCATATATTTT | CASKTGNTIYF | TRBJ1-3 | TRBV7-9 | . | .
TGCGCCAGCACCCCGGGACTAGCGGGAGGGCCGCCCGGAGATACGCAGTATTTT | CASTPGLAGGPPGDTQYF | TRBJ2-3 | TRBV10-1 | . | TRBD2
TGTGCCAGCAGCCAAACAGGGGTAGTAAACATTCAGTACTTC | CASSQTGVVNIQYF | TRBJ2-4 | TRBV11-2 | . | TRBD1
TGTGCCACCAGTGATGAGACAGATAACTATGGCTACACCTTC | CATSDETDNYGYTF | TRBJ1-2 | TRBV24-1 | . | .
TGTGCCAGCAGTTTATCGGGGGGGCTCAACACTGAAGCTTTCTTT | CASSLSGGLNTEAFF | TRBJ1-1 | TRBV27 | . | .
TGTGCCAGCAGTTTTCAGACGAACACTGAAGCTTTCTTT | CASSFQTNTEAFF | TRBJ1-1 | TRBV12-3/TRBV12-4 | once | .
TGTGCCAGCACCAGACAGGGTGGAGATACGCAGTATTTT | CASTRQGGDTQYF | TRBJ2-3 | TRBV7-2 | . | TRBD1
TGTGCCATCAGTGATCAGGGGATGAGGTATGGCTACACCTTC | CAISDQGMRYGYTF | TRBJ1-2 | TRBV10-3 | . | .
TGTGCCAGCAGTTTATCCCCCGGGAGGGGCTACACCTTC | CASSLSPGRGYTF | TRBJ1-2 | TRBV27 | . | .
TGCAGTGCCACTGAGGGTTACGAGCAGTACTTC | CSATEGYEQYF | TRBJ2-7 | TRBV20-1 | . | .
TGCGCCAGCAGCTCCGGGACTAGCGGGAGCCGAACCTACGAGCAGTACTTC | CASSSGTSGSRTYEQYF | TRBJ2-7 | TRBV5-1 | . | TRBD2
TGTGCCATCAGTGAGTCGATACAGGCTGGAAACACCATATATTTT | CAISESIQAGNTIYF | TRBJ1-3 | TRBV10-3 | few | .
TGTGCCAGCAGCGTAGCTGATGGGGGTGGCAATGAGCAGTTCTTC | CASSVADGGGNEQFF | TRBJ2-1 | TRBV9 | . | .
TGCAGTGCTAGTTCTGGAGTGAACACTGAAGCTTTCTTT | CSASSGVNTEAFF | TRBJ1-1 | TRBV20-1 | . | .
TGTGCCAGCAGTTCTCTTTTATTATTAGCCAAAAACATTCAGTACTTC | CASSSLLLLAKNIQYF | TRBJ2-4 | TRBV28 | . | .
TGTGCCAGCAGCTTAGTTTACACCGGGGAGCTGTTTTTT | CASSLVYTGELFF | TRBJ2-2 | TRBV7-8 | . | .